These 22 T cell receptor beta chains came from one sample sequenced in a study of T cell repertoires in cytomegalovirus infection. These TCRs are of unknown antigen specificity. Each CDR3 protein is one row after TCRdb ran MiXCR on the reads. Found here are 370,000 or so distinct CDR3 sequences, about 35% of them singletons; the top ten hold about 14%. This material consisted of cultured PBMCs, taken from culture after CMV antigen stimulation. Receptor source: a human donor in good health (CMV status not recorded). Some clones in this sample may be carry-over from other donors' samples.

The genes are TRBV11-2 and TRBJ2-5, with D perhaps matching TRBD2 (6 bases). Trimming stripped 4 bases from V and 4 bases from J, with 19 bases between. Germline assignment: CDR1 SGHAT and CDR2 FQNNGV. The CDR3 consists of 16 residues. The CDR3 bases are TGTGCCAGCAGCTCCAGAGGCCGGGAGTTGGTAGAGACCCAGTACTTC. Protein: CASSSRGRELVETQYF.

This clonotype was detected only a few times. The chain carries TRBV6-5 and TRBJ1-2; no clear D gene. This CDR3 spans 13 amino acids. Trimming shortened V by 7 bases and J by 6 bases, and 15 bases separated the two germline ends. Germline V gene sequence: CDR1 MNHEY, CDR2 SVGAGI. In nucleotides, the CDR3 is TGTGCCAGCAAGTCCGAGGGATATCATGGCTACACCTTC. Translated, it gives CASKSEGYHGYTF.

The chain is built from TRBV5-1 and TRBJ2-5; 9 bases fit TRBD2. There are 17 residues in the CDR3. Germline-derived CDR1 and CDR2 are SGHRS and YFSETQ. With 2 bases clipped from V and 5 bases from J, the junction kept 13 bases outside the gene matches. The CDR3 sequence: CASSFLGGTSYKETQYF. The CDR3 DNA reads as TGCGCCAGCAGCTTTTTGGGAGGGACTAGCTATAAGGAGACCCAGTACTTC.

This clonotype was detected many times. The chain uses TRBV7-2 and TRBJ1-4, with 8 bases matching TRBD1. Trimming took 5 bases from V and 8 from J; bases not matched to a gene: 10. CDR3 size: 15 residues. CDR1 SGHTA and CDR2 FQGNSA come from the germline V gene. Here the CDR3 reads CASSPDDRGREKLFF. CDR3 nucleotides: TGTGCCAGCAGCCCCGACGACAGGGGAAGGGAAAAACTGTTTTTT.

This clonotype was observed a few times. The chain carries TRBV28 and TRBJ2-1, with D uncertain. Germline CDR1 reads MDHEN; CDR2 reads SYDVKM. The germline V and J ends were trimmed by 4 bases and 8 bases, with 15 bases remaining between them. CDR3 length: 14 amino acids. Written as DNA, the CDR3 is TGTGCCAGCAGTTCCCCACCCTCTGTGCATGAGCAGTTCTTC. As protein: CASSSPPSVHEQFF.

This clonotype was seen at least ten times. The rearrangement links TRBV12-3 or TRBV12-4 to TRBJ1-2; the D gene is possibly TRBD1 (5 bases). V lost 5 bases to trimming and J lost 2 bases, with 9 bases between them. The CDR3 is 13 residues long. This chain's CDR3 is CASSRDLNYGYTF. CDR3 sequence (DNA): TGTGCCAGCAGTCGGGACCTCAACTATGGCTACACCTTC.

The chain couples TRBV7-2 to TRBJ2-1, with D unclear. Germline V gives CDR1 SGHTA, CDR2 FQGNSA. The CDR3 extends over 15 amino acids. V was shortened by 1 base and J by 5 bases, with 12 bases between the two germline ends. This chain's CDR3 is CASSLGLRADNEQFF. CDR3 DNA sequence: TGTGCCAGCAGCTTAGGTCTGAGAGCAGACAATGAGCAGTTCTTC.

This clonotype was observed many times. The gene calls are TRBV7-9 and TRBJ2-1; TRBD2 agrees at 7 bases. V was pared by 3 bases and J by 12 bases, with 11 bases of the junction left unmatched. This CDR3 region has 14 residues. The germline V gene has CDR1 SEHNR and CDR2 FQNEAQ (reference sequence). DNA of the CDR3: TGTGCCAGCAGCTTGGGGGGGTCAGGTAGGCCGCAGTTCTTC. Protein product: CASSLGGSGRPQFF.

There are a few counts of this clonotype. V is TRBV19 and J is TRBJ2-3, with 12 bases that match TRBD2. The CDR3 has 14 residues. Per the germline V gene, CDR1 is LNHDA and CDR2 is SQIVND (reference sequence). J was trimmed by 3 bases and V by 6 bases; bases with no gene match: 1. The DNA of the CDR3 is TGTGCCAGTAGAGGACTAGCGGGAACAGATACGCAGTATTTT. The encoded protein is CASRGLAGTDTQYF. Full variable domain (outside the CDR3, taken from reference TRBV19 and TRBJ2-3): DGGITQSPKYLFRKEGQNVTLSCEQNLNHDAMYWYRQDPGQGLRLIYYSQIVNDFQKGDIAEGYSVSREKKESFPLTVTSAQKNPTAFYLCASRGLAGTDTQYFGPGTRLTVL.

J is TRBJ2-7 and V is TRBV5-6; 13 bases match TRBD2. J was trimmed by 2 bases and V by 4 bases; bases with no gene match: 3. Germline loops: CDR1 SGHDT, CDR2 YYEEEE. CDR3 length: 15 amino acids. The chain's CDR3 is CASSRLAGGTYEQYF. The CDR3 region has the DNA TGTGCCAGCAGCCGACTAGCGGGAGGAACCTACGAGCAGTACTTC.

The sample holds a few counts of this clonotype. This chain joins TRBV12-3 or TRBV12-4 and TRBJ1-4; D call uncertain. The V end was cut by 3 bases, the J end by 1 base, with 6 bases between. The CDR3 covers 14 residues. The CDR3 bases are TGTGCCAGCAGTTTCCGGGTAACTAATGAAAAACTGTTTTTT. Translation: CASSFRVTNEKLFF.

The V call is TRBV12-3 or TRBV12-4, the J call TRBJ1-2; 11 nucleotides match TRBD1. This CDR3 has 13 residues. Trimming at V came to 6 bases and at J to 4 bases, leaving 1 base not matched to a gene. The CDR3 is CASRGQGAYGYTF. In nucleotides, the CDR3 is TGTGCCAGCAGAGGACAGGGGGCCTATGGCTACACCTTC.

The chain couples TRBV3-1 to TRBJ2-1; TRBD2 matches 12 bases. From germline, CDR1 is LGHDT and CDR2 YNNKEL (reference sequence). The CDR3 length is 14 residues. Germline trimming cut 3 bases from V and 10 bases from J; bases unmatched to any gene: 4. The CDR3 coding sequence is TGTGCCAGCAGCCACCTAGCGGGAGGGCCCGAGCAGTTCTTC. Translation: CASSHLAGGPEQFF.

This clonotype was found many times. V usage is TRBV7-2 and J usage is TRBJ2-1; 8 nucleotides line up with TRBD2. Unmatched junction bases numbered 15, after V lost 5 bases and J lost 15 bases. The CDR3 totals 14 residues. Germline assignment: CDR1 SGHTA and CDR2 FQGNSA. The CDR3 is CASSPLATSGRAFF. The DNA of the CDR3 is TGTGCCAGCAGCCCTCTAGCCACTAGCGGCCGGGCGTTCTTC.

This chain links TRBV11-3 with TRBJ2-1; the D gene could be TRBD1 or TRBD2 (5 bases each). V was pared by 5 bases and J by 7 bases, with 12 bases between. The CDR3 is 13 amino acids. Germline CDR1 reads SGHNT; CDR2 reads YENEEA. The CDR3 nucleotides are TGTGCCAGCAGCCCCCCGGGGCGGAATGAGCAGTTCTTC. Residues: CASSPPGRNEQFF.

This clonotype was seen a handful of times. This chain joins TRBV5-4 and TRBJ1-2, with D perhaps TRBD1 (5 bases). The CDR3 length is 15 residues. Trimming left V 3 bases short and J 4 bases short, with 16 bases between. Germline values: CDR1 SGHNT, CDR2 YYREEE (reference sequence). CDR3 in DNA: TGTGCCAGCAGCTACGACCCTTTGGGGGTCTATGGCTACACCTTC. Translated: CASSYDPLGVYGYTF.

This chain uses TRBV6-2 or TRBV6-3 with TRBJ2-7; 10 nucleotides align to TRBD2. The CDR3 consists of 15 residues. J lost 5 bases, V lost 2 bases, and 6 bases had no gene match. The germline gives CDR1 MNHEY, CDR2 SVGEGT. CDR3 sequence: CASSYSSSGSNEQYV. The CDR3 nucleotides read TGTGCCAGCAGTTACAGCTCTAGCGGGAGTAACGAGCAGTACGTC.

This clonotype was seen more than once but under ten times. The gene calls are TRBV19 and TRBJ2-2; no clear D. The V end was cut by 4 bases, the J end by 1 base, with 10 bases between. The CDR3 sequence is 15 residues long. Germline CDR1 is LNHDA and CDR2 is SQIVND (reference sequence). The DNA for the CDR3 is TGTGCCAGTAGTACGGGTAGGATGAACACCGGGGAGCTGTTTTTT. Translation gives CASSTGRMNTGELFF.

V and J are TRBV18 and TRBJ1-1; perhaps TRBD1 as D (6 bases). Trimming cost V 1 base and J 4 bases, with 13 bases left between them. The CDR3 is made up of 15 amino acids. The germline V gene has CDR1 KGHSH and CDR2 LQKENI. CDR3 loop: CASSPRWGARTEAFF. Here the CDR3 DNA reads TGTGCCAGCTCACCACGGTGGGGGGCGCGCACTGAAGCTTTCTTT.

This clonotype occurred a few times. V gene TRBV7-2 combines with J gene TRBJ2-4; D assignment may be TRBD1 or TRBD2 (5 bases each). Germline V gene sequence: CDR1 SGHTA, CDR2 FQGNSA. Trimming pared 1 base from V and 6 bases from J, leaving 16 bases between. The CDR3 spans 16 residues. The chain's CDR3 is CASSLDGIGVVNIQYF. CDR3 DNA sequence: TGTGCCAGCAGCTTAGACGGGATAGGGGTTGTAAACATTCAGTACTTC. Filled out from reference TRBV7-2 and TRBJ2-4, the complete variable domain reads GAGVSQSPSNKVTEKGKDVELRCDPISGHTALYWYRQSLGQGLEFLIYFQGNSAPDKSGLPSDRFSAERTGGSVSTLTIQRTQQEDSAVYLCASSLDGIGVVNIQYFGAGTRLSVL.

In this sample, this clonotype turned up a few times. This chain's CDR3 is CASRGQGAAYGYTF. The CDR3 nucleotides are TGTGCCAGCAGAGGGCAGGGGGCTGCCTATGGCTACACCTTC. The V gene is TRBV7-2, the J gene TRBJ1-2; 8 nucleotides align to TRBD1. In germline, CDR1 is SGHTA, CDR2 FQGNSA. This CDR3 has 14 residues. Trimming cost V 6 bases and J 4 bases; bases outside gene matches: 7.

V usage is TRBV4-1 and J usage is TRBJ1-5, with TRBD1 matching over 9 bases. V shed 1 base and J 5 bases; nucleotides not matched to a gene: 3. This CDR3 is built from 15 residues. Germline CDR1 reads MGHRA; CDR2 reads YSYEKL. This chain's CDR3 is CASSQGDRADQPQHF. The CDR3 DNA is TGCGCCAGCAGCCAAGGGGACAGGGCGGATCAGCCCCAGCATTTT.